A single sample is the source of the 20 T cell receptor beta chains below, sequenced in a study of T cells in Graves' hyperthyroidism and ophthalmopathy. The TCR beta CDR3 regions underwent amplification using RNA transcripts as the source. HTBI primers were the set used in a first-round RT-PCR of the TCR CDR3. TCRdb analysed the multiplex PCR reads with MiXCR anew, one entry per CDR3 protein. The table lists about half a million distinct CDR3 sequences, 20% to 25% of them singletons. Sequencing was done on a sample of blood. The receptors come from a man in his late teens or twenties with Graves' hyperthyroidism.

This clonotype was counted at least ten times. The chain recombines TRBV29-1 with TRBJ2-2, with D unclear. Germline lookup yields CDR1 SQVTM and CDR2 ANQGSEA. The CDR3 loop spans 12 amino acids. Trimming pared 8 bases from V and 3 bases from J, leaving 10 bases between. CDR3 DNA: TGCAGCATCCTAGATTACACCGGGGAGCTGTTTTTT. It codes for CSILDYTGELFF.

This clonotype occurred a few times. This chain connects TRBV20-1 to TRBJ1-2; perhaps TRBD1 as D (5 bases). Germline assignment: CDR1 DFQATT and CDR2 SNEGSKA (reference sequence). This CDR3 is 13 amino acids long. Trimming shortened V by 4 bases and J by 8 bases, and 17 bases separated the two germline ends. The CDR3 protein is CSANWEGVGGYTF. The CDR3, as DNA: TGCAGTGCTAACTGGGAAGGGGTAGGGGGCTACACCTTC.

This clonotype was recorded at least ten times. The chain employs TRBV5-1 and TRBJ1-1; TRBD1 aligns across 9 bases. The CDR3 is 17 residues long. V lost 1 base to trimming and J lost 2 bases; unmatched junction nucleotides: 9. Germline values: CDR1 SGHRS, CDR2 YFSETQ. The CDR3: CASSLTGTGTSNTEAFF. The CDR3 nucleotides are TGCGCCAGCAGCTTGACGGGGACAGGGACATCTAACACTGAAGCTTTCTTT.

This clonotype was recorded many times. This chain uses TRBV4-2 with TRBJ1-1; tentatively, D is TRBD1 (5 bases). Between the trimmed V and J ends, which lost 5 bases and 0 bases, there was a span of 19 bases. Germline V gene lookup returns CDR1 LGHNA and CDR2 YNFKEQ. CDR3 length: 17 residues. The CDR3 nucleotides read TGTGCCAGCAGCAGTTGGGACGGAATAAACCTGAACACTGAAGCTTTCTTT. It codes for CASSSWDGINLNTEAFF.

The rearrangement uses TRBV11-1 and TRBJ2-5, with D perhaps matching TRBD1 (6 bases). CDR3 length: 18 residues. Per the germline V gene, CDR1 is SGHAT and CDR2 is FQDESV (reference sequence). The V and J ends lost 5 bases and 1 base respectively, with 23 bases between them. The CDR3 sequence: CASSTLRRPRGSQETQYF. CDR3 bases: TGTGCCAGCAGCACCCTCAGGCGGCCTAGGGGGTCCCAAGAGACCCAGTACTTC. Using reference TRBV11-1 and TRBJ2-5 for the parts outside the CDR3, the full variable domain is EAEVAQSPRYKITEKSQAVAFWCDPISGHATLYWYRQILGQGPELLVQFQDESVVDDSQLPKDRFSAERLKGVDSTLKIQPAELGDSAMYLCASSTLRRPRGSQETQYFGPGTRLLVL.

This clonotype was observed many times. The V and J genes are TRBV28 and TRBJ2-5, with TRBD1 matching over 8 bases. Looked up from germline, CDR1 is MDHEN and CDR2 is SYDVKM. The CDR3 is 14 residues long. J was trimmed by 1 base and V by 5 bases; bases with no gene match: 3. CDR3 region: CASSRDRTQETQYF. The CDR3 DNA is TGTGCCAGCAGTCGGGACAGGACCCAAGAGACCCAGTACTTC.

This clonotype was detected ten times or more. The genes are TRBV28 and TRBJ1-1; 9 bases match TRBD1. Germline-derived CDR1 and CDR2 are MDHEN and SYDVKM. This CDR3 region has 14 residues. Trimming cost V 7 bases and J 4 bases; bases outside gene matches: 7. This chain's CDR3 is CASTPQGAVTEAFF. Here the CDR3 DNA reads TGTGCCAGCACCCCACAGGGGGCGGTCACTGAAGCTTTCTTT.

This clonotype was counted ten times or more. The chain employs TRBV6-5 and TRBJ1-1; D is unclear. Trimming stripped 2 bases from V and 1 base from J, with 5 bases between. Per germline, CDR1 MNHEY and CDR2 SVGAGI. The CDR3 length is 13 residues. The CDR3 sequence: CASSYARNTEAFF. For the CDR3, the DNA is TGTGCCAGCAGTTACGCGAGGAACACTGAAGCTTTCTTT.

The chain is built from TRBV6-1 and TRBJ1-1, with unresolved D. From germline, CDR1 is MNHNS and CDR2 SASEGT. CDR3 length equals 12 residues. The CDR3 DNA sequence: TGTGCACACGAGGGAGTGAACACTGAAGCTTTCTTT. Its protein is CAHEGVNTEAFF.

This clonotype was observed at least ten times. The chain recombines TRBV19 with TRBJ1-2; no firm D call. CDR3 length: 15 amino acids. CDR1 and CDR2 (germline): LNHDA, SQIVND (reference sequence). V lost 6 bases and J 8 bases, leaving 22 bases between the germline ends. The DNA of the CDR3 is TGTGCCAGTAGCAGACCGACCTCCCAAGCGTGGGGCTACACCTTC. As protein: CASSRPTSQAWGYTF.

This clonotype was seen many times. V gene TRBV4-2 combines with J gene TRBJ2-7; D is ambiguous. V lost 1 base and J lost 0, with 10 bases in between. In germline, CDR1 is LGHNA, CDR2 YNFKEQ. The CDR3 loop spans 15 amino acids. The CDR3 sequence: CASSQGSRSSYEQYF. DNA for the CDR3: TGTGCCAGCAGCCAAGGTTCACGGTCCTCCTACGAGCAGTACTTC.

For this clonotype: At one end the junction does not follow the germline gene, possibly because of a read error. V usage is TRBV6-1 and J usage is TRBJ1-5, with a weak D call TRBD1 (5 bases). Germline-derived CDR1 and CDR2 are MNHNS and SASEGT. This CDR3 is built from 14 residues. The CDR3 DNA sequence: TGTGCCAGCAGTGCCAGGGTAAGCAATCAGCCTCAGCATTTT. It translates to CASSARVSNQPQHF.

This clonotype was counted ten times or more. The chain employs TRBV13 and TRBJ1-5, with TRBD1 as a possible D gene (5 bases). Trimming left V 8 bases short and J 1 base short, with 12 bases between. CDR1 and CDR2 (germline): PRHDT, FYEKMQ (reference sequence). The CDR3 covers 14 residues. In DNA, the CDR3 is TGTGCCAGCGCCAACTGGGGCAGCAATCAGCCCCAGCATTTT. This encodes CASANWGSNQPQHF.

V usage is TRBV7-8 and J usage is TRBJ2-5; D remains unclear. The length of the CDR3 is 14 residues. Trimming removed 6 bases from V and 1 base from J, with 12 bases in between. The germline gives CDR1 SGHVS, CDR2 FQNEAQ. The CDR3 here is CASSEQSGQETQYF. The CDR3 DNA follows: TGTGCCAGCAGTGAACAGAGTGGCCAAGAGACCCAGTACTTC.

This clonotype has just a few counts. A much larger clonotype is one base distant, so this may be a read error. This chain connects TRBV7-9 to TRBJ2-2, with a possible D match to TRBD2 (5 bases). Germline-derived CDR1 and CDR2 are SEHNR and FQNEAQ (reference sequence). The CDR3 totals 13 residues. For the CDR3, the DNA is TGTGCCAGCAGCCGACCAAACACCGGGGAGCTGTGTTTT. Translating it yields CASSRPNTGELCF.

This clonotype was seen many times. The chain combines TRBV12-3 or TRBV12-4 with TRBJ1-2, with unresolved D. V was trimmed by 5 bases and J by 7 bases, leaving 17 bases between them. This CDR3 contains 14 residues. This CDR3 reads CASSGVGLVSGYTF. In DNA, the CDR3 is TGTGCCAGCAGTGGGGTTGGTTTGGTGAGTGGCTACACCTTC.

The chain joins TRBV5-1 to TRBJ2-5; D ambiguous. V lost 0 bases and J 1 base, leaving 10 bases between the germline ends. CDR1 SGHRS and CDR2 YFSETQ come from the germline V gene. The CDR3 length is 15 residues. The CDR3 protein is CASSLEVRAQETQYF. The CDR3 DNA reads as TGCGCCAGCAGCTTGGAGGTCAGAGCCCAAGAGACCCAGTACTTC.

In this sample, this clonotype turned up many times. V usage is TRBV6-1 and J usage is TRBJ2-7; D possibly corresponds to TRBD1 (6 bases). V was trimmed by 1 base and J by 3 bases, leaving 7 bases between them. This CDR3 spans 13 amino acids. Germline CDR1 MNHNS, CDR2 SASEGT. DNA of the CDR3: TGTGCCAGCAGTGAAGTGGACAGCTACGAGCAGTACTTC. It codes for CASSEVDSYEQYF.

This clonotype was counted a few times. The chain uses TRBV4-2 and TRBJ1-6; D not certain. The CDR3 covers 15 residues. The germline V gene has CDR1 LGHNA and CDR2 YNFKEQ. The ends were cut back, 4 bases at V and 7 bases at J, with 14 bases in the middle. The CDR3 coding sequence is TGTGCCAGCAGCCCAGAGGGATTAGGAAATTCACCCCTCCACTTT. Translation gives CASSPEGLGNSPLHF.

Points on this clonotype: A read error may explain this, as a much larger clone is one base away. Lacking the conserved final phenylalanine or tryptophan, this CDR3 likely reflects a read error. The chain carries TRBV27 and TRBJ1-5; no clear D. V gave up 3 bases and J gave up 1 base, with 10 bases separating them. The CDR3 length is 15 residues. Germline V gives CDR1 MNHEY, CDR2 SMNVEV (reference sequence). Here the CDR3 DNA reads TGTGCCAGCAGTTTTTTTGGCGGCAGCAATCAGCCCCAGCATTTG. It encodes CASSFFGGSNQPQHL.